Below are 15 T cell receptor beta chains sequenced from a single sample in a study of T cells in Graves' hyperthyroidism and ophthalmopathy. It was RNA transcripts that yielded the amplified TCR beta CDR3 regions. First-round RT-PCR with HTBI primers amplified the TCR CDR3 region. From the multiplex PCR reads, TCRdb called clonotypes with MiXCR, one entry per CDR3 protein. This sample has approximately 330,000 distinct CDR3 sequences, with roughly 21% found just once. Source material: blood. These receptors were taken from a woman aged 50 to 65 with Graves' hyperthyroidism.

The chain employs TRBV2 and TRBJ1-1; tentatively, D is TRBD1 (6 bases). The CDR3 spans 17 residues. Germline CDR1 reads SNHLY; CDR2 reads FYNNEI. V shed 5 bases and J shed 5 bases, with 24 bases lying between them. CDR3 sequence reads: CASSLAQGPRTDTEAFF. In DNA, the CDR3 is TGTGCCAGCAGTTTAGCGCAGGGGCCCCGAACCGATACTGAAGCTTTCTTT.

V usage is TRBV27 and J usage is TRBJ2-1, with TRBD2 matching over 10 bases. The CDR3 has 17 amino acids. The V gene end was trimmed by 5 bases and the J gene end by 7 bases; junction bases not matched to a gene: 14. Germline lookup yields CDR1 MNHEY and CDR2 SMNVEV (reference sequence). The CDR3 here is CASSDPRTSGNGNEQFF. Here the CDR3 DNA reads TGTGCCAGCAGTGATCCCCGGACTAGCGGAAATGGGAATGAGCAGTTCTTC.

This clonotype is a singleton in its sample. This chain connects TRBV3-1 to TRBJ1-1; 7 bases fit TRBD1. Germline lookup yields CDR1 LGHDT and CDR2 YNNKEL (reference sequence). V lost 0 bases, J lost 0 bases, and 4 bases stayed unmatched. This CDR3 is 16 amino acids long. CDR3 sequence reads: CASSQDGGGMNTEAFF. CDR3 nucleotides: TGTGCCAGCAGCCAAGATGGAGGGGGCATGAACACTGAAGCTTTCTTT.

This clonotype was observed at least ten times. The chain links TRBV6-1 to TRBJ1-5; tentative D call: TRBD1 (5 bases). V lost 6 bases, J lost 2 bases, and 5 bases lay in between. Germline V lookup: CDR1 MNHNS, CDR2 SASEGT. This CDR3 contains 12 residues. This CDR3 is CASRGGNQPQHF. The CDR3 DNA reads as TGTGCCAGCAGGGGGGGCAATCAGCCCCAGCATTTT.

This clonotype appeared many times. The V call is TRBV7-9, the J call TRBJ1-1; 8 nucleotides line up with TRBD1. V was pared by 6 bases and J by 0 bases, with 18 bases of the junction left unmatched. Germline V CDR1 and CDR2: SEHNR, FQNEAQ (reference sequence). This CDR3 spans 19 amino acids. Here the CDR3 reads CASSTPKRTGFRMNTEAFF. DNA of the CDR3: TGTGCCAGCAGTACCCCGAAAAGGACAGGGTTTCGAATGAACACTGAAGCTTTCTTT.

The CDR3 bases are TGCAGTGCTTACGACGGACAGCACGAGCAGTACTTC. Protein product: CSAYDGQHEQYF. The chain is built from TRBV20-1 and TRBJ2-7, with D maybe TRBD1 (6 bases). The V end lost 5 bases, the J end lost 5 bases, and 13 bases lay between the germline ends. Per the germline V gene, CDR1 is DFQATT and CDR2 is SNEGSKA (reference sequence). There are 12 residues in the CDR3.

This clonotype was observed many times. The chain uses TRBV28 and TRBJ2-3, with 16 bases lining up with TRBD2. The V gene end was trimmed by 4 bases and the J gene end by 1 base; junction bases not matched to a gene: 5. This CDR3 has 18 amino acids. Germline lookup yields CDR1 MDHEN and CDR2 SYDVKM. Here the CDR3 reads CASSSGTSGRGGTDTQYF. The CDR3 nucleotides read TGTGCCAGCAGTTCCGGGACTAGCGGGAGGGGGGGCACAGATACGCAGTATTTT.

Turning to this clonotype: A much larger clone lies a single base off, so this may be a read error. The chain is built from TRBV12-5 and TRBJ2-1; TRBD1 matches 7 bases. The CDR3 consists of 15 residues. Germline CDR1 reads LGHNT; CDR2 reads FRNRAP. CDR3 sequence: CASGLNRDRNNEQLF. CDR3 sequence (DNA): TGTGCTAGTGGTTTGAACCGGGACAGAAACAATGAGCAGCTCTTC.

The chain uses TRBV6-5 and TRBJ2-4; TRBD2 aligns across 7 bases. CDR3 length: 17 amino acids. Losses at the gene ends were 0 bases for V and 0 bases for J; bases not matched to a gene: 5. Germline V gene data show CDR1 as MNHEY and CDR2 as SVGAGI. CDR3 protein: CASSYSSPSGAKNIQYF. CDR3 bases: TGTGCCAGCAGTTACTCGTCTCCTAGCGGAGCCAAAAACATTCAGTACTTC.

This clonotype showed up just a few times. The V call is TRBV6-1, the J call TRBJ2-7, with TRBD1 matching over 9 bases. In germline, CDR1 is MNHNS, CDR2 SASEGT. With V trimmed by 7 bases and J by 0 bases, 4 bases remained unmatched. This CDR3 region has 14 residues. The CDR3 coding sequence is TGTGCCAGCATCAGGGACAGGGCCTCCTACGAGCAGTACTTC. This codes for CASIRDRASYEQYF.

This clonotype was seen at least ten times. The chain is built from TRBV28 and TRBJ2-1; D is uncertain. Germline V lookup: CDR1 MDHEN, CDR2 SYDVKM. V was shortened by 3 bases and J by 9 bases, with 9 bases between the two germline ends. CDR3 length: 12 amino acids. CDR3: CASSLELGEQFF. The CDR3, as DNA: TGTGCCAGCAGTTTGGAGTTGGGTGAGCAGTTCTTC.

This clonotype was recorded only once. This rearrangement joins TRBV20-1 to TRBJ2-5; D possibly uses TRBD1 or TRBD2 (5 bases each). This CDR3 is built from 15 residues. The germline V gene has CDR1 DFQATT and CDR2 SNEGSKA (reference sequence). V shed 0 bases and J shed 1 base, with 12 bases lying between them. CDR3 DNA sequence: TGCAGTGCTAGAGAGGCAGGGACGATCCAAGAGACCCAGTACTTC. Translation: CSAREAGTIQETQYF.

In its sample, this clonotype was seen a few times. The CDR3 spells CASSNSGPSYNEQFF. CDR3 DNA sequence: TGTGCCAGCAGTAACAGCGGCCCATCATACAATGAGCAGTTCTTC. This rearrangement joins TRBV12-3 or TRBV12-4 to TRBJ2-1; possible D gene TRBD2, 5 bases. The CDR3 is made up of 15 amino acids. V was cut by 5 bases and J by 4 bases, with 15 bases left in between.

This chain uses TRBV6-1 with TRBJ2-2, with 9 bases aligning to TRBD1. The V gene end was trimmed by 4 bases and the J gene end by 1 base; junction bases not matched to a gene: 4. This CDR3 region has 16 residues. In germline, CDR1 is MNHNS, CDR2 SASEGT. The CDR3 coding sequence is TGTGCCAGCAGTGGACCGGACAGGGGGAACACCGGGGAGCTGTTTTTT. This translates into CASSGPDRGNTGELFF.

This clonotype was seen only a few times. The chain carries TRBV7-2 and TRBJ2-7, with TRBD1 matching 10 bases. Trimming removed 4 bases from V and 6 bases from J; junction bases left unmatched: 6. Germline V gene sequence: CDR1 SGHTA, CDR2 FQGNSA. CDR3 size: 14 residues. CDR3 region: CASSSPDRGIEQYF. As DNA, the CDR3 is TGTGCCAGCAGCTCTCCGGACAGGGGGATCGAGCAGTACTTC.